The 17 T cell receptor beta chains in this list originate from one sample, sequenced in a study of shared clonotypes between healthy human individuals. Profiled with immunoSEQ multiplex PCR; TCRdb holds only in-frame clones, not every one. In the table there are roughly 640,000 clones, roughly 97% of which are singletons. Sequenced sample: naive CD4+ T cells sorted from blood. Specified subset: CD45RA+ positively selected. The receptors derive from a young woman in good health.

The chain couples TRBV29-1 to TRBJ2-6, with 8 positions matching TRBD1. V shed 4 bases, J shed 2 bases, and the junction held 1 base outside the gene matches. Germline V gene data show CDR1 as SQVTM and CDR2 as ANQGSEA. The CDR3 spans 14 residues. The CDR3 DNA sequence: TGCAGCGTTGCAGGGGGCACTGGGGCCAACGTCCTGACTTTC. Its translation is CSVAGGTGANVLTF.

V gene TRBV27 combines with J gene TRBJ2-1, with 9 bases matching TRBD2. Looked up from germline, CDR1 is MNHEY and CDR2 is SMNVEV (reference sequence). V lost 6 bases to trimming and J lost 7 bases; unmatched junction nucleotides: 13. The CDR3 is made up of 16 amino acids. CDR3 protein: CASRPLRSGGWNEQFF. In DNA form, the CDR3 reads TGTGCCAGCAGGCCACTCCGGAGCGGGGGGTGGAATGAGCAGTTCTTC.

The chain employs TRBV5-1 and TRBJ1-2; 8 bases map to TRBD1. The J segment lost 4 bases and the V segment lost 4 bases, leaving 12 bases of the junction unmatched. There are 16 residues in the CDR3. CDR1 is SGHRS and CDR2 is YFSETQ in the germline V gene. This chain's CDR3 is CASSVPGQAFSYGYTF. The CDR3 DNA follows: TGCGCCAGCAGCGTCCCGGGACAGGCGTTTTCCTATGGCTACACCTTC.

The sample holds one count of this clone. The chain employs TRBV2 and TRBJ1-2; D unclear. The CDR3 loop spans 14 amino acids. Germline V gives CDR1 SNHLY, CDR2 FYNNEI. V lost 2 bases and J 0 bases, leaving 7 bases between the germline ends. This CDR3 is CASSEYRTNYGYTF. CDR3 nucleotide sequence: TGTGCCAGCAGTGAATATAGAACTAACTATGGCTACACCTTC. The complete variable domain, with remaining parts taken from reference TRBV2 and TRBJ1-2, reads EPEVTQTPSHQVTQMGQEVILRCVPISNHLYFYWYRQILGQKVEFLVSFYNNEISEKSEIFDDQFSVERPDGSNFTLKIRSTKLEDSAMYFCASSEYRTNYGYTFGSGTRLTVV.

The chain employs TRBV10-3 and TRBJ1-1; D remains unclear. The V gene's germline CDR1 is ENHRY and CDR2 SYGVKD. V was pared by 0 bases and J by 11 bases, with 19 bases between. The CDR3 is 15 residues long. The CDR3 DNA reads as TGTGCCATCAGTGAGTCGGGCGCGGTGGAATACGGGGCTTTCTTT. Translated: CAISESGAVEYGAFF.

The rearrangement joins TRBV5-1 to TRBJ2-1, with 16 bases fitting TRBD2. The CDR3 covers 18 residues. Germline trimming cut 4 bases from V and 3 bases from J; bases unmatched to any gene: 7. Looked up from germline, CDR1 is SGHRS and CDR2 is YFSETQ. The CDR3 region is CASSGGLAGGLIYNEQFF. The CDR3 coding sequence is TGCGCCAGCAGCGGGGGACTAGCGGGAGGGTTAATCTACAATGAGCAGTTCTTC.

The V call is TRBV7-6, the J call TRBJ2-7; D gene uncertain. The ends were cut back, 3 bases at V and 2 bases at J, with 8 bases in the middle. Germline CDR1 SGHVS, CDR2 FNYEAQ. The CDR3 sequence is 13 residues long. The CDR3 sequence: CASSFWPPYEQYF. CDR3 in DNA: TGTGCCAGCAGCTTCTGGCCTCCCTACGAGCAGTACTTC.

The rearrangement joins TRBV19 to TRBJ2-3; D unclear. This CDR3 comprises 14 residues. The germline V gene encodes CDR1 LNHDA and CDR2 SQIVND (reference sequence). Trimming removed 3 bases from V and 3 bases from J, with 10 bases in between. The chain's CDR3 is CASSIGLITDTQYF. For the CDR3, the DNA is TGTGCCAGTAGTATTGGGCTAATTACAGATACGCAGTATTTT. Full variable domain (outside the CDR3, taken from reference TRBV19 and TRBJ2-3): DGGITQSPKYLFRKEGQNVTLSCEQNLNHDAMYWYRQDPGQGLRLIYYSQIVNDFQKGDIAEGYSVSREKKESFPLTVTSAQKNPTAFYLCASSIGLITDTQYFGPGTRLTVL.

The rearrangement joins TRBV7-9 to TRBJ2-1; 11 nucleotides agree with TRBD2. Germline CDR1 is SEHNR and CDR2 is FQNEAQ (reference sequence). The J segment lost 8 bases and the V segment lost 7 bases, leaving 13 bases of the junction unmatched. This CDR3 has 16 amino acids. CDR3 sequence reads: CASTFILAGVSHEQFF. The CDR3 bases are TGTGCCAGCACCTTCATACTAGCGGGAGTCTCCCATGAGCAGTTCTTC. Combining the CDR3 with reference TRBV7-9 and TRBJ2-1 gives the whole variable domain DTGVSQNPRHKITKRGQNVTFRCDPISEHNRLYWYRQTLGQGPEFLTYFQNEAQLEKSRLLSDRFSAERPKGSFSTLEIQRTEQGDSAMYLCASTFILAGVSHEQFFGPGTRLTVL.

J is TRBJ1-3 and V is TRBV18; D remains unclear. The CDR3 contains 16 residues. Germline V lookup: CDR1 KGHSH, CDR2 LQKENI. V lost 3 bases, J lost 4 bases, and 16 bases lay in between. As DNA, the CDR3 is TGTGCCAGCTCACCCCTGGACCGAACTAACGGAAACACCATATATTTT. Its translation is CASSPLDRTNGNTIYF. The whole variable domain, remainder taken from reference TRBV18 and TRBJ1-3, is NAGVMQNPRHLVRRRGQEARLRCSPMKGHSHVYWYRQLPEEGLKFMVYLQKENIIDESGMPKERFSAEFPKEGPSILRIQQVVRGDSAAYFCASSPLDRTNGNTIYFGEGSWLTVV.

The chain joins TRBV2 to TRBJ1-3; 10 nucleotides line up with TRBD1. The CDR3 loop spans 14 amino acids. Germline CDR1 and CDR2: SNHLY and FYNNEI. V lost 8 bases to trimming and J lost 4 bases; unmatched junction nucleotides: 5. As DNA, the CDR3 is TGTGCCAGCGGCCGGACAGGGGGAGGAAACACCATATATTTT. Amino acid sequence: CASGRTGGGNTIYF.

CDR3: CASRAVSGANVLTF. Here the CDR3 DNA reads TGTGCCAGCAGGGCCGTCTCTGGGGCCAACGTCCTGACTTTC. The rearrangement links TRBV2 to TRBJ2-6; D unresolved. The V gene's germline CDR1 is SNHLY and CDR2 FYNNEI. The CDR3 runs to 14 residues. V dropped 6 bases and J dropped 0 bases, with 6 bases sitting between them.

CDR3 region: CASTGTSGSYEQYF. CDR3 coding DNA: TGTGCCAGCACTGGGACTAGCGGATCCTACGAGCAGTACTTC. The chain employs TRBV11-2 and TRBJ2-7; TRBD2 matches 11 bases. J gave up 1 base and V 7 bases, and 3 bases lay outside the gene matches. There are 14 residues in the CDR3. Germline V gives CDR1 SGHAT, CDR2 FQNNGV. Drawing the rest from reference TRBV11-2 and TRBJ2-7, the complete variable domain is EAGVAQSPRYKIIEKRQSVAFWCNPISGHATLYWYQQILGQGPKLLIQFQNNGVVDDSQLPKDRFSAERLKGVDSTLKIQPAKLEDSAVYLCASTGTSGSYEQYFGPGTRLTVT.

Written as DNA, the CDR3 is TGTGCCAGCAGTGATAGGAGGGGGGCCTATGGCTACACCTTC. This translates into CASSDRRGAYGYTF. The genes are TRBV2 and TRBJ1-2, with a tentative D call TRBD1 (6 bases). V was trimmed by 3 bases and J by 4 bases, leaving 12 bases between them. The CDR3 totals 14 residues. Germline lookup yields CDR1 SNHLY and CDR2 FYNNEI. Drawing the rest from reference TRBV2 and TRBJ1-2, the complete variable domain is EPEVTQTPSHQVTQMGQEVILRCVPISNHLYFYWYRQILGQKVEFLVSFYNNEISEKSEIFDDQFSVERPDGSNFTLKIRSTKLEDSAMYFCASSDRRGAYGYTFGSGTRLTVV.

This chain connects TRBV4-1 to TRBJ2-3, with TRBD2 as a possible D gene (6 bases). The ends were cut back, 4 bases at V and 1 base at J, with 12 bases in the middle. From germline, CDR1 is MGHRA and CDR2 YSYEKL. The CDR3 has 15 residues. In nucleotides, the CDR3 is TGCGCCAGCAGCCCCTCTAGCGTGGGCACAGATACGCAGTATTTT. Translated, it gives CASSPSSVGTDTQYF.

This clone was seen just once. The CDR3, as DNA: TGTGCCAGCTCAACAGGACAAAACCAAGAGACCCAGTACTTC. Amino acids: CASSTGQNQETQYF. The chain combines TRBV28 with TRBJ2-5; D is possibly TRBD1 (5 bases). This CDR3 contains 14 residues. V lost 8 bases and J lost 0, with 13 bases in between. In germline, CDR1 is MDHEN, CDR2 SYDVKM.

The chain recombines TRBV4-1 with TRBJ2-1; 10 bases are a match to TRBD2. Trimming at V came to 0 bases and at J to 5 bases, leaving 7 bases not matched to a gene. In germline, CDR1 is MGHRA, CDR2 YSYEKL. CDR3 size: 17 residues. Here the CDR3 DNA reads TGCGCCAGCAGCCAAGATATGGGGACTAGCGTTAACAATGAGCAGTTCTTC. As protein: CASSQDMGTSVNNEQFF.